This TCR beta chain came from a study of cytomegalovirus exposure and HLA in healthy donors. The PCR ran on 60 Vbeta and 13 Jbeta primers. Assay used: immunoSEQ multiplex PCR; TCRdb lists only in-frame clones, some missing. The table lists around 160,000 clones, approximately 78% of them singletons, with about 2.9% in the top ten. Sequencing was done on a sample of PBMCs. The source of this sequence is a man aged 35-49 years in good health and CMV-seropositive.

CDR3 bases: TGTGCCAGCAGTTTGGGGAGCGGTTACAATGAGCAGTTCTTC. It encodes CASSLGSGYNEQFF. The chain joins TRBV28 to TRBJ2-1, with D tentatively TRBD2 (5 bases). CDR3 length: 14 residues. Germline CDR1 and CDR2: MDHEN and SYDVKM. The V end was cut by 3 bases, the J end by 4 bases, with 10 bases between.